This passage covers 8 T cell receptor beta chains from one sample sequenced in a study of identifying expanded T cells in peripheral blood (dated by TCRdb to the late 2010s). The library was prepared using the immunoSEQ multiplex PCR assay. TCRdb carries this immuneACCESS record with in-frame sequences only. Its versions omit some clonotypes, under half of them owing to an unresolved V gene in the studies checked, with the rest unexplained. Within this sample are around 85,000 clones, with 88% of them counted one time only. The top ten clonotypes cover roughly 19% of the sample. The sample was blood. These receptors all stem from a person aged 18 to 75 in good health.

The chain carries TRBV6-5 and TRBJ2-1; possible D gene TRBD2, 5 bases. Trimming removed 3 bases at V and 3 bases at J, with 12 bases between. This CDR3 contains 15 residues. Germline CDR1 MNHEY, CDR2 SVGAGI. The CDR3 spells CASSYEGFNYNEQFF. In DNA form, the CDR3 reads TGTGCCAGCAGTTATGAGGGATTTAACTACAATGAGCAGTTCTTC.

The rearrangement uses TRBV4-3 and TRBJ2-7; D ambiguous. The ends were cut back, 0 bases at V and 0 bases at J, with 6 bases in the middle. CDR1 and CDR2 from the germline V gene are LGHNA and YSLEER. This CDR3 is built from 14 residues. The CDR3 loop is CASSQEDGSYEQYF. CDR3 in DNA: TGCGCCAGCAGCCAAGAGGACGGCTCCTACGAGCAGTACTTC.

The chain recombines TRBV19 with TRBJ1-1; D might be TRBD1 (5 bases). Trimming stripped 7 bases from V and 5 bases from J, with 14 bases between. CDR3 length equals 13 residues. Germline assignment: CDR1 LNHDA and CDR2 SQIVND (reference sequence). CDR3 nucleotide sequence: TGTGCCAGTACGTTGACAGATCTGACTGAAGCTTTCTTT. This encodes CASTLTDLTEAFF.

The genes are TRBV19 and TRBJ2-3; 11 nucleotides align to TRBD2. CDR3 length: 14 residues. Germline loops: CDR1 LNHDA, CDR2 SQIVND (reference sequence). Unmatched junction bases numbered 7, after V lost 10 bases and J lost 4 bases. The CDR3 loop reads CATVRLAGPDTQYF. As DNA, the CDR3 is TGTGCCACCGTTCGACTAGCGGGGCCAGATACGCAGTATTTT.

The chain has TRBV10-2 and TRBJ2-7; maybe TRBD2 (7 bases). The V end was cut by 0 bases, the J end by 0 bases, with 18 bases between. Germline-derived CDR1 and CDR2 are WSHSY and SAAADI. The CDR3 sequence is 18 residues long. CDR3 sequence reads: CASSESLAGAGSSYEQYF. The DNA for the CDR3 is TGCGCCAGCAGTGAGTCATTGGCGGGGGCTGGGAGCTCCTACGAGCAGTACTTC.

This chain connects TRBV4-2 to TRBJ2-1; weak D call: TRBD1 (6 bases). The CDR3 runs to 13 residues. Per germline, CDR1 LGHNA and CDR2 YNFKEQ. The germline V and J ends were trimmed by 3 bases and 10 bases, with 13 bases remaining between them. The CDR3 sequence is CASSQPKGEEQFF. In nucleotides, the CDR3 is TGTGCCAGCAGCCAGCCTAAGGGGGAAGAGCAGTTCTTC.

V gene TRBV11-1 combines with J gene TRBJ1-1, with TRBD1 identical over 9 bases. Germline assignment: CDR1 SGHAT and CDR2 FQDESV (reference sequence). This CDR3 has 15 residues. Trimming cost V 5 bases and J 5 bases; bases outside gene matches: 9. The CDR3 DNA reads as TGTGCCAGCAGCCCGAGGGACAGGGTGCAGACTGAAGCTTTCTTT. Encoded protein: CASSPRDRVQTEAFF.

The chain recombines TRBV7-8 with TRBJ2-1, with D hard to call. V was clipped by 1 base and J by 3 bases, with 10 bases between them. This CDR3 is built from 15 residues. Germline loops: CDR1 SGHVS, CDR2 FQNEAQ. CDR3 coding DNA: TGTGCCAGCAGCTTAGGGAGCCCCCACTACAATGAGCAGTTCTTC. It is translated as CASSLGSPHYNEQFF.